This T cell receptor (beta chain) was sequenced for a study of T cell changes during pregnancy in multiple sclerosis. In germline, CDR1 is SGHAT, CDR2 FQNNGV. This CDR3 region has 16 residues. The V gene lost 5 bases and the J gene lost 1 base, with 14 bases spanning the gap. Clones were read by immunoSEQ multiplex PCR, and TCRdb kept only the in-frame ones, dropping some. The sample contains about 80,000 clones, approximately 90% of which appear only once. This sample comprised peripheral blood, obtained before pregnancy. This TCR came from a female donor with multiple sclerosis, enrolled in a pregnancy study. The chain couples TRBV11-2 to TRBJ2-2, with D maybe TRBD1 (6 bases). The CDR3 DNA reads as TGTGCCAGCAGCCGTCCCGGGACACTGAACACCGGGGAGCTGTTTTTT. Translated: CASSRPGTLNTGELFF.